What follows are 25 T cell receptor beta chains derived from one specimen sequenced in a study of blood T cell repertoires in COVID-19. Profiling relied on immunoSEQ multiplex PCR, and the TCRdb table lists in-frame clones only, not all of them. The sample lists 70,000 to 95,000 clones; 75% to 90% were seen once. The sample was peripheral blood. These receptors came from a human donor with active COVID-19. The donor label of this sample is uncertain.

The chain combines TRBV11-1 with TRBJ1-1; 7 bases map to TRBD1. The CDR3 is made up of 14 amino acids. Germline V gene sequence: CDR1 SGHAT, CDR2 FQDESV (reference sequence). J gave up 5 bases and V 5 bases, and 8 bases lay outside the gene matches. The CDR3 nucleotides are TGTGCCAGCAGCCCGACCACAGGGGAGACTGAAGCTTTCTTT. It is translated as CASSPTTGETEAFF.

The V call is TRBV27, the J call TRBJ2-1; 10 nucleotides line up with TRBD2. The germline V gene has CDR1 MNHEY and CDR2 SMNVEV (reference sequence). The CDR3 is 16 amino acids. Trimming removed 4 bases from V and 3 bases from J; junction bases left unmatched: 6. The CDR3 protein is CASSSLAGGLYNEQFF. CDR3 nucleotides: TGTGCCAGCAGTTCTTTAGCGGGGGGTCTCTACAATGAGCAGTTCTTC.

The rearrangement uses TRBV10-3 and TRBJ1-2; D ambiguous. Germline V gene sequence: CDR1 ENHRY, CDR2 SYGVKD. V lost 6 bases and J 0 bases, leaving 14 bases between the germline ends. The CDR3 loop spans 15 amino acids. This CDR3 reads CAIRAPLITNYGYTF. CDR3 DNA: TGTGCCATCAGGGCCCCGTTAATCACTAACTATGGCTACACCTTC.

The V gene is TRBV18, the J gene TRBJ2-7; 9 bases line up with TRBD1. There are 16 residues in the CDR3. V gave up 6 bases and J gave up 2 bases; unmatched junction bases: 11. Germline CDR1 and CDR2: KGHSH and LQKENI. CDR3 coding DNA: TGTGCCAGCTCCGAAACACAGGGGGCGAGGGCCTACGAGCAGTACTTC. Protein: CASSETQGARAYEQYF.

This chain links TRBV15 with TRBJ2-5; 8 nucleotides match TRBD1. Trimming at V came to 3 bases and at J to 5 bases, leaving 5 bases not matched to a gene. The CDR3 is 14 amino acids. Germline CDR1 and CDR2: LNHNV and YYDKDF (reference sequence). DNA for the CDR3: TGTGCCACCAGCAGCAGGGGGCTGAGGGAGACCCAGTACTTC. Protein: CATSSRGLRETQYF.

The chain combines TRBV10-3 with TRBJ2-3; a weak D match, TRBD1 (6 bases). CDR1 is ENHRY and CDR2 is SYGVKD in the germline V gene. The CDR3 has 12 residues. The V and J ends lost 4 bases and 10 bases respectively, with 12 bases between them. The CDR3 sequence is CAISGLQGAQYF. As DNA, the CDR3 is TGTGCCATCAGTGGGCTACAGGGTGCGCAGTATTTT.

V gene TRBV5-1 combines with J gene TRBJ2-3; 9 bases match TRBD2. The CDR3 contains 15 residues. Germline CDR1 reads SGHRS; CDR2 reads YFSETQ. Losses at the gene ends were 6 bases for V and 1 base for J; bases not matched to a gene: 6. Here the CDR3 DNA reads TGCGCCAGCAACGAGAGGACTAGCGGCACAGATACGCAGTATTTT. It is translated as CASNERTSGTDTQYF.

The J gene is TRBJ1-4, the V gene TRBV5-1; D not certain. The V end lost 0 bases, the J end lost 1 base, and 13 bases lay between the germline ends. This CDR3 has 17 amino acids. In germline, CDR1 is SGHRS, CDR2 YFSETQ. CDR3 sequence: CASSLEMNGLTNEKLFF. CDR3 nucleotides: TGCGCCAGCAGCTTGGAAATGAACGGACTAACTAATGAAAAACTGTTTTTT.

The V call is TRBV5-1, the J call TRBJ2-1, with 9 nucleotides matching TRBD1. The CDR3 totals 18 residues. V was pared by 0 bases and J by 2 bases, with 9 bases of the junction left unmatched. Germline V gives CDR1 SGHRS, CDR2 YFSETQ. The CDR3 region is CASSLAPQDRGAYNEQFF. The CDR3 coding sequence is TGCGCCAGCAGCTTGGCTCCTCAGGACAGGGGAGCCTACAATGAGCAGTTCTTC. Variable domain in full (rest from reference TRBV5-1 and TRBJ2-1): KAGVTQTPRYLIKTRGQQVTLSCSPISGHRSVSWYQQTPGQGLQFLFEYFSETQRNKGNFPGRFSGRQFSNSRSEMNVSTLELGDSALYLCASSLAPQDRGAYNEQFFGPGTRLTVL.

The chain uses TRBV9 and TRBJ2-3, with 10 bases identical to TRBD2. The V segment lost 2 bases and the J segment 6 bases; nucleotides outside the gene matches: 12. Germline loops: CDR1 SGDLS, CDR2 YYNGEE. The CDR3 covers 17 residues. The CDR3 DNA reads TGTGCCAGCAGCGTTCTCTCCAGCGGGGGGGCTGGGGATACGCAGTATTTT. This codes for CASSVLSSGGAGDTQYF. Filled out from reference TRBV9 and TRBJ2-3, the complete variable domain reads DSGVTQTPKHLITATGQRVTLRCSPRSGDLSVYWYQQSLDQGLQFLIQYYNGEERAKGNILERFSAQQFPDLHSELNLSSLELGDSALYFCASSVLSSGGAGDTQYFGPGTRLTVL.

The chain links TRBV6-6 to TRBJ1-6, with 7 nucleotides matching TRBD1. The CDR3 is 16 amino acids. V lost 6 bases to trimming and J lost 3 bases; unmatched junction nucleotides: 8. Germline assignment: CDR1 MNHNY and CDR2 SVGAGI (reference sequence). The CDR3 DNA reads TGTGCCAGCAGAGAAAACAGGGGACTCTATAATTCACCCCTCCACTTT. Protein: CASRENRGLYNSPLHF.

This clone was recorded once. The chain recombines TRBV27 with TRBJ2-7, with 9 bases aligning to TRBD2. V was clipped by 6 bases and J by 2 bases; unmatched bases: 8. Germline CDR1 and CDR2: MNHEY and SMNVEV (reference sequence). The CDR3 totals 15 residues. The CDR3 bases are TGTGCCAGCAGAAGAGCGGGGGGATCTCCCTACGAGCAGTACTTC. It encodes CASRRAGGSPYEQYF.

CDR3 region: CAWSNSWETQYF. The CDR3 DNA follows: TGTGCCTGGAGTAATAGCTGGGAGACCCAGTACTTC. This sequence joins TRBV30 and TRBJ2-5; D not resolved. The CDR3 is 12 residues long. The V gene lost 2 bases and the J gene lost 5 bases, with 9 bases spanning the gap. Per germline, CDR1 GTSNPN and CDR2 SVGIG (reference sequence).

J is TRBJ1-2 and V is TRBV7-9; a weak D match, TRBD1 (6 bases). The CDR3 extends over 15 amino acids. Germline V gives CDR1 SEHNR, CDR2 FQNEAQ (reference sequence). Trimming stripped 5 bases from V and 7 bases from J, with 20 bases between. CDR3 nucleotides: TGTGCCAGCAGCAGCCTCGGCGGGGGCGAGTCTGGCTACACCTTC. It codes for CASSSLGGGESGYTF.

The genes are TRBV12-3 or TRBV12-4 and TRBJ2-7, with a tentative D call TRBD2 (6 bases). The CDR3 consists of 13 residues. V was shortened by 6 bases and J by 5 bases, with 14 bases between the two germline ends. The CDR3 here is CASRPSGGDEQYF. The CDR3 DNA follows: TGTGCCAGCAGGCCATCCGGGGGAGACGAGCAGTACTTC.

The V and J genes are TRBV7-3 and TRBJ2-1; TRBD2 matches at 15 bases. The CDR3 is 18 amino acids. Germline loops: CDR1 SGHTA, CDR2 FQGTGA. Germline trimming cut 1 base from V and 5 bases from J; bases unmatched to any gene: 6. The CDR3 DNA is TGTGCCAGCAGCTTAAGAAGGACTAGCGGGGGGGCTGACAATGAGCAGTTCTTC. Translating it yields CASSLRRTSGGADNEQFF.

The chain combines TRBV28 with TRBJ1-2; D uncertain. V was shortened by 6 bases and J by 2 bases, with 13 bases between the two germline ends. This CDR3 is 14 amino acids long. Germline CDR1 is MDHEN and CDR2 is SYDVKM. The CDR3 region has the DNA TGTGCCAGCAGCTATGGACGGAGGAACTATGGCTACACCTTC. It codes for CASSYGRRNYGYTF.

This clone was counted between two and nine times. The chain joins TRBV5-1 to TRBJ1-2; 8 nucleotides line up with TRBD1. After removal of 1 base from V and 4 bases from J, the junction contained 3 bases not matched to a gene. This CDR3 is built from 14 residues. Per germline, CDR1 SGHRS and CDR2 YFSETQ. Here the CDR3 reads CASSLSQGAYGYTF. CDR3 in DNA: TGCGCCAGCAGCTTGTCCCAGGGGGCCTATGGCTACACCTTC.

The rearrangement joins TRBV28 to TRBJ2-7; 9 bases map to TRBD1. This CDR3 contains 14 residues. The germline gives CDR1 MDHEN, CDR2 SYDVKM. Trimming removed 8 bases from V and 4 bases from J; junction bases left unmatched: 9. CDR3 nucleotides: TGTGCCAGCGAATTCCGGGACAGGGCTTACGAGCAGTACTTC. Amino acid sequence: CASEFRDRAYEQYF.

V usage is TRBV28 and J usage is TRBJ1-5; 7 bases fit TRBD1. The CDR3 runs 18 residues. The V gene end was trimmed by 2 bases and the J gene end by 1 base; junction bases not matched to a gene: 11. In germline, CDR1 is MDHEN, CDR2 SYDVKM. CDR3 sequence: CASSLPRRGYRSNQPQHF. The CDR3 nucleotides read TGTGCCAGCAGTTTACCCCGCAGGGGGTATAGGAGCAATCAGCCCCAGCATTTT.

The chain couples TRBV2 to TRBJ1-3; D unresolved. The ends were cut back, 3 bases at V and 0 bases at J, with 9 bases in the middle. CDR1 and CDR2 (germline): SNHLY, FYNNEI. The length of the CDR3 is 15 residues. The CDR3 nucleotides are TGTGCCAGCAGTGATGACGGGATCTCTGGAAACACCATATATTTT. It translates to CASSDDGISGNTIYF.

V usage is TRBV5-1 and J usage is TRBJ2-1; TRBD1 agrees at 10 bases. The CDR3 spans 15 residues. Per the germline V gene, CDR1 is SGHRS and CDR2 is YFSETQ. The V gene end was trimmed by 0 bases and the J gene end by 4 bases; junction bases not matched to a gene: 1. The DNA of the CDR3 is TGCGCCAGCAGCTTGGGGGACAGGGGTTACAATGAGCAGTTCTTC. The encoded protein is CASSLGDRGYNEQFF.

The rearrangement uses TRBV9 and TRBJ1-1; perhaps TRBD1 as D (6 bases). V was cut by 0 bases and J by 1 base, with 10 bases left in between. CDR1 is SGDLS, CDR2 YYNGEE, per germline. The CDR3 spans 15 residues. CDR3 sequence: CASSVEDSSNTEAFF. The CDR3 bases are TGTGCCAGCAGCGTAGAGGACAGCTCGAACACTGAAGCTTTCTTT.

The chain has TRBV19 and TRBJ1-5; TRBD1 aligns across 8 bases. The CDR3 length is 15 residues. The junction had 10 bases not matched to a gene; V was cut back by 6 bases and J by 6 bases. Germline loops: CDR1 LNHDA, CDR2 SQIVND (reference sequence). This CDR3 reads CASSIRTGQGQPQHF. For the CDR3, the DNA is TGTGCCAGTAGCATCCGGACAGGGCAAGGTCAGCCCCAGCATTTT.

The genes are TRBV5-4 and TRBJ2-5, with TRBD2 identical over 9 bases. CDR1 and CDR2 from the germline V gene are SGHNT and YYREEE (reference sequence). J lost 3 bases, V lost 5 bases, and 2 bases had no gene match. The CDR3 contains 13 residues. Here the CDR3 DNA reads TGTGCCAGCAGGTTAGCGGGGGAAGAGACCCAGTACTTC. Translation: CASRLAGEETQYF.